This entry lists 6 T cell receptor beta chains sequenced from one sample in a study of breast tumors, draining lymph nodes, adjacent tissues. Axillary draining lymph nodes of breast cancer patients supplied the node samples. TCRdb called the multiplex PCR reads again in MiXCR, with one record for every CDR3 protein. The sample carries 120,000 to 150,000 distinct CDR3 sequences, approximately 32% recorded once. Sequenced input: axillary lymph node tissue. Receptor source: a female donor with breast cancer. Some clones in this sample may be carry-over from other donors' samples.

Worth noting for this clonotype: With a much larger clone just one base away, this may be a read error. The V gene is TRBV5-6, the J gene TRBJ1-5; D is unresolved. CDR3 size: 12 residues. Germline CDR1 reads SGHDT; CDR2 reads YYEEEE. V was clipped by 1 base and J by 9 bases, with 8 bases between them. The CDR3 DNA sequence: TGTGCCAGCAGCTTGAGGTATCCGCCCCAGCATTTT. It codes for CASSLRYPPQHF.

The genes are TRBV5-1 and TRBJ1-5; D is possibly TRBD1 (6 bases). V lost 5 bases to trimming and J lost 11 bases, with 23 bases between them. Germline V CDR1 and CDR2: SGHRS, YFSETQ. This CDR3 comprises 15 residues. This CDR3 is CASSFNGGGAETQHF. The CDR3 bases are TGCGCCAGCAGTTTTAATGGCGGGGGGGCGGAGACCCAGCATTTT.

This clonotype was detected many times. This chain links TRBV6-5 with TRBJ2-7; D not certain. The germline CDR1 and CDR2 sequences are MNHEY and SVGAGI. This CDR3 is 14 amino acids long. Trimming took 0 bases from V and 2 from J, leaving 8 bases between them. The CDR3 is CASSYSGVAYEQYV. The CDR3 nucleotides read TGTGCCAGCAGTTACTCAGGAGTAGCCTACGAGCAGTACGTC.

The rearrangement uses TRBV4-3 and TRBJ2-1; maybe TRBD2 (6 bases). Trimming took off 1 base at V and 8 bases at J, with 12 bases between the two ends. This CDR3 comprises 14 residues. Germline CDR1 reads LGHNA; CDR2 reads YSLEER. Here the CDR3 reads CASSQATSLDEQFF. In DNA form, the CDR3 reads TGCGCCAGCAGCCAAGCGACTAGTCTTGATGAGCAGTTCTTC.

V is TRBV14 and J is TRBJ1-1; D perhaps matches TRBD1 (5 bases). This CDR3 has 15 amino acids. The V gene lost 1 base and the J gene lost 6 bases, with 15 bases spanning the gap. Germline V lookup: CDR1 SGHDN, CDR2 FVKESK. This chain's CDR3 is CASSQAGGTSSEAFF. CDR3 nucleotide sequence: TGTGCCAGCAGCCAAGCCGGCGGGACGTCGTCTGAAGCTTTCTTT. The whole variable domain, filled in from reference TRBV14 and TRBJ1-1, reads EAGVTQFPSHSVIEKGQTVTLRCDPISGHDNLYWYRRVMGKEIKFLLHFVKESKQDESGMPNNRFLAERTGGTYSTLKVQPAELEDSGVYFCASSQAGGTSSEAFFGQGTRLTVV.

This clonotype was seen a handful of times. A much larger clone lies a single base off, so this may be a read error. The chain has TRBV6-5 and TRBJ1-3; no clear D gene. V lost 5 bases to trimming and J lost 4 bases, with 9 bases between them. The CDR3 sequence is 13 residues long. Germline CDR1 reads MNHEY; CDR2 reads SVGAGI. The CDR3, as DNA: TGTGCCAGCAGTCCCTTCCCGGGAAACACCATATATTTT. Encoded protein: CASSPFPGNTIYF.